A single sample is the source of the 19 T cell receptor beta chains below, sequenced in a study of T cell responses to AZD1222 COVID-19 vaccine. The data were produced by immunoSEQ multiplex PCR, yet TCRdb's version contains in-frame clones alone and is incomplete. The table records around 150,000 clones, approximately 85% of them present only once. Specimen: peripheral blood, collected 28 days after the second dose of the MenACWY control vaccine. The receptor set was obtained from an adult who received the MenACWY meningococcal vaccine as a control.

This rearrangement joins TRBV6-5 to TRBJ2-7; a possible D gene is TRBD2 (5 bases). Germline V lookup: CDR1 MNHEY, CDR2 SVGAGI. The ends were cut back, 8 bases at V and 5 bases at J, with 19 bases in the middle. This CDR3 is 14 amino acids long. For the CDR3, the DNA is TGTGCCAGCGGTAAGGCCATAGCGTCCGACGAGCAGTACGTC. This codes for CASGKAIASDEQYV.

This chain uses TRBV7-8 with TRBJ1-2, with TRBD1 identical over 10 bases. The CDR3 is 14 amino acids. With V trimmed by 5 bases and J by 7 bases, 7 bases remained unmatched. The germline V gene has CDR1 SGHVS and CDR2 FQNEAQ. The CDR3: CASSPDRGHGGYTF. The CDR3 DNA reads as TGTGCCAGCAGCCCAGACAGGGGGCACGGTGGCTACACCTTC.

This rearrangement joins TRBV9 to TRBJ2-1; D call uncertain. Germline CDR1 SGDLS, CDR2 YYNGEE. The CDR3 covers 11 residues. V lost 1 base to trimming and J lost 9 bases, with 5 bases between them. The CDR3 DNA follows: TGTGCCAGCAGCGTATATGGTGAGCAGTTCTTC. Its protein product is CASSVYGEQFF.

This rearrangement joins TRBV2 to TRBJ2-3; 7 bases fit TRBD1. This CDR3 is 14 amino acids long. Trimming took 6 bases from V and 0 from J; bases not matched to a gene: 3. Germline V gene lookup returns CDR1 SNHLY and CDR2 FYNNEI. The CDR3 nucleotides are TGTGCCAGCAGAATACAGGGGAGCACAGATACGCAGTATTTT. Amino acids: CASRIQGSTDTQYF.

This clone came up a few times. The chain employs TRBV13 and TRBJ2-7, with D perhaps TRBD2 (6 bases). The CDR3 loop spans 15 amino acids. CDR1 is PRHDT, CDR2 FYEKMQ, per germline (reference sequence). The germline V and J ends were trimmed by 3 bases and 3 bases, with 15 bases remaining between them. In DNA form, the CDR3 reads TGTGCCAGCAGCTTCCCTAGCGTAAGTGGCTACGAGCAGTACTTC. It translates to CASSFPSVSGYEQYF.

The J gene is TRBJ1-6, the V gene TRBV6-5; TRBD1 matches 9 bases. Trimming cost V 6 bases and J 5 bases; bases outside gene matches: 5. The length of the CDR3 is 15 residues. Germline CDR1 and CDR2: MNHEY and SVGAGI. CDR3 bases: TGTGCCAGCAGGTGGGACAGGGCGCATAATTCACCCCTCCACTTT. This codes for CASRWDRAHNSPLHF.

This clone was seen a single time. The chain employs TRBV15 and TRBJ1-5; D might be TRBD1 (5 bases). Between the trimmed V and J ends, which lost 0 bases and 6 bases, there was a span of 9 bases. From germline, CDR1 is LNHNV and CDR2 YYDKDF (reference sequence). The CDR3 sequence is 14 residues long. CDR3 in amino acids: CATSREGGFQPQHF. The DNA for the CDR3 is TGTGCCACCAGCAGAGAGGGGGGTTTTCAGCCCCAGCATTTT.

The genes are TRBV2 and TRBJ1-2; no definite D call. This CDR3 has 13 amino acids. Per the germline V gene, CDR1 is SNHLY and CDR2 is FYNNEI. Between the trimmed V and J ends, which lost 4 bases and 8 bases, there was a span of 14 bases. CDR3 in amino acids: CASSVSPDAGYTF. CDR3 sequence (DNA): TGTGCCAGCAGTGTATCACCCGACGCGGGCTACACCTTC.

The rearrangement joins TRBV7-2 to TRBJ2-1; 9 bases map to TRBD2. The V segment lost 5 bases and the J segment 4 bases; nucleotides outside the gene matches: 6. Per germline, CDR1 SGHTA and CDR2 FQGNSA. This CDR3 contains 15 residues. CDR3 sequence: CASSQSGGRYNEQFF. The DNA for the CDR3 is TGTGCCAGCAGCCAGAGCGGGGGGCGTTACAATGAGCAGTTCTTC.

The gene calls are TRBV7-8 and TRBJ1-1; no reliable D call. This CDR3 is 15 amino acids long. Germline lookup yields CDR1 SGHVS and CDR2 FQNEAQ. V was trimmed by 5 bases and J by 0 bases, leaving 13 bases between them. The CDR3 DNA is TGTGCCAGCAGCGCCCGACCGGGGATGAACACTGAAGCTTTCTTT. This codes for CASSARPGMNTEAFF. Combining the CDR3 with reference TRBV7-8 and TRBJ1-1 gives the whole variable domain GAGVSQSPRYKVAKRGQDVALRCDPISGHVSLFWYQQALGQGPEFLTYFQNEAQLDKSGLPSDRFFAERPEGSVSTLKIQRTQQEDSAVYLCASSARPGMNTEAFFGQGTRLTVV.

CDR3 bases: TGTGCCAGCAGTACACGTCTGAACACTGAAGCTTTCTTT. Its protein product is CASSTRLNTEAFF. The chain employs TRBV6-6 and TRBJ1-1; D remains ambiguous. V gave up 5 bases and J gave up 0 bases, with 7 bases separating them. The CDR3 is 13 residues long. CDR1 is MNHNY, CDR2 SVGAGI, per germline (reference sequence).

This clone was seen at least ten times. The V call is TRBV28, the J call TRBJ1-1; the D gene is possibly TRBD1 (5 bases). CDR1 MDHEN and CDR2 SYDVKM come from the germline V gene. Trimming stripped 7 bases from V and 3 bases from J, with 15 bases between. The CDR3 loop spans 14 amino acids. CDR3 nucleotide sequence: TGTGCCAGCACCCAGGACGGGGGAGACACTGAAGCTTTCTTT. This sequence encodes CASTQDGGDTEAFF.

This rearrangement joins TRBV5-5 to TRBJ2-1, with 14 positions matching TRBD2. The germline V gene encodes CDR1 SGHKS and CDR2 YYEKEE (reference sequence). V was pared by 5 bases and J by 9 bases, with 10 bases of the junction left unmatched. This CDR3 is 16 amino acids long. DNA of the CDR3: TGTGCCAGCAGTTTTCCCGCCGGGACTAGCGGGGGTGAGCAGTTCTTC. Its protein product is CASSFPAGTSGGEQFF.

This chain links TRBV5-1 with TRBJ1-1; 7 bases match TRBD1. CDR3 size: 14 residues. Germline V gives CDR1 SGHRS, CDR2 YFSETQ. After removal of 4 bases from V and 1 base from J, the junction contained 4 bases not matched to a gene. CDR3 region: CASSRQGSNTEAFF. CDR3 DNA: TGCGCCAGCAGCCGACAGGGATCGAACACTGAAGCTTTCTTT.

This clone occurred once. This chain's CDR3 is CASSLTGGRNEQFF. DNA for the CDR3: TGTGCCAGCAGCCTTACAGGGGGCCGGAATGAGCAGTTCTTC. The chain couples TRBV11-2 to TRBJ2-1; 9 bases map to TRBD1. This CDR3 is 14 amino acids long. J was trimmed by 7 bases and V by 5 bases; bases with no gene match: 6. The V gene's germline CDR1 is SGHAT and CDR2 FQNNGV.

J is TRBJ2-3 and V is TRBV3-1 (or the pseudogene TRBV3-2), with 11 bases aligning to TRBD2. The CDR3 loop spans 17 amino acids. With 0 bases clipped from V and 0 bases from J, the junction kept 2 bases outside the gene matches. Germline CDR1 reads LGHDT; CDR2 reads YNNKEL (reference sequence). The CDR3 sequence is CASSQDTSGGSTDTQYF. The DNA for the CDR3 is TGTGCCAGCAGCCAAGATACTAGCGGGGGTAGCACAGATACGCAGTATTTT.

This clone was seen only once. The J gene is TRBJ2-1, the V gene TRBV7-2, with a weak D call TRBD2 (5 bases). The CDR3 is 13 amino acids. V was shortened by 5 bases and J by 7 bases, with 12 bases between the two germline ends. Germline CDR1 is SGHTA and CDR2 is FQGNSA. The CDR3 DNA reads as TGTGCCAGCAGCGGAGAAACGGGGAATGAGCAGTTCTTC. It translates to CASSGETGNEQFF.

Only a few counts were recorded for this clone. This chain uses TRBV24-1 with TRBJ1-5; 10 positions agree with TRBD1. The germline V gene has CDR1 KGHDR and CDR2 SFDVKD. There are 16 residues in the CDR3. V shed 3 bases and J 6 bases; nucleotides not matched to a gene: 7. The CDR3 reads CATSDPGTGDLQPQHF. The DNA of the CDR3 is TGTGCCACCAGTGATCCCGGGACAGGGGACCTTCAGCCCCAGCATTTT.

V usage is TRBV7-2 and J usage is TRBJ2-3; 9 bases map to TRBD2. Per germline, CDR1 SGHTA and CDR2 FQGNSA. The V gene end was trimmed by 2 bases and the J gene end by 2 bases; junction bases not matched to a gene: 2. CDR3 length: 15 residues. The CDR3 bases are TGTGCCAGCAGCTTACTAGCGGGATACACAGATACGCAGTATTTT. Its protein product is CASSLLAGYTDTQYF.